Listed here are 32 T cell receptor beta chains from one sample, sequenced in a study of blood T cells in healthy people across ages. The second PCR ran about 6 to 12 cycles with a sample-barcoded 5' primer and J-beta primers. Via MiXCR, TCRdb re-called the 5' RACE reads, giving one row per CDR3 protein. This sample has about 680,000 distinct CDR3 sequences; roughly 50% occur once, and the top ten carry about a third. The sequenced material came from blood. The receptors stem from a woman between 55 and 75 years old in good health.

This clonotype was counted at least ten times. V usage is TRBV15 and J usage is TRBJ2-1; D is unclear. V was shortened by 1 base and J by 8 bases, with 6 bases between the two germline ends. CDR3 length equals 12 residues. The germline V gene encodes CDR1 LNHNV and CDR2 YYDKDF (reference sequence). CDR3 amino acids: CATSRARDEQFF. CDR3 bases: TGTGCCACCAGCAGAGCACGGGATGAGCAGTTCTTC. The whole variable domain, remainder taken from reference TRBV15 and TRBJ2-1, is DAMVIQNPRYQVTQFGKPVTLSCSQTLNHNVMYWYQQKSSQAPKLLFHYYDKDFNNEADTPDNFQSRRPNTSFCFLDIRSPGLGDTAMYLCATSRARDEQFFGPGTRLTVL.

In this sample, this clonotype turned up a few times. The chain carries TRBV28 and TRBJ2-1; D is undetermined. The germline V gene encodes CDR1 MDHEN and CDR2 SYDVKM. The CDR3 runs 12 residues. Trimming removed 6 bases from V and 12 bases from J, with 15 bases in between. CDR3 in amino acids: CASRGSSLRQFF. The CDR3 region has the DNA TGTGCCAGCAGAGGAAGTAGCCTCAGGCAGTTCTTC.

The chain has TRBV5-6 and TRBJ2-1; TRBD2 might be the D (6 bases). V was pared by 0 bases and J by 3 bases, with 13 bases between. Germline assignment: CDR1 SGHDT and CDR2 YYEEEE. CDR3 length: 16 amino acids. As DNA, the CDR3 is TGTGCCAGCAGCTTGGATGCGGGACGGATCTACAATGAGCAGTTCTTC. Translating gives CASSLDAGRIYNEQFF.

This clonotype turned up a few times. The rearrangement links TRBV28 to TRBJ2-4; D tentatively fits TRBD1 or TRBD2 (5 bases each). The CDR3 has 14 amino acids. V was cut by 7 bases and J by 13 bases, with 23 bases left in between. Germline CDR1 and CDR2: MDHEN and SYDVKM. CDR3 in amino acids: CASTRGAGSSEQYF. For the CDR3, the DNA is TGTGCCAGCACCCGAGGGGCAGGGTCGTCGGAGCAGTACTTC.

V usage is TRBV10-3 and J usage is TRBJ2-2; 8 bases fit TRBD1. Unmatched junction bases numbered 6, after V lost 8 bases and J lost 4 bases. This CDR3 has 14 amino acids. Germline V CDR1 and CDR2: ENHRY, SYGVKD. The CDR3 spells CAIQGASATGELFF. DNA of the CDR3: TGTGCCATCCAGGGGGCTAGTGCCACCGGGGAGCTGTTTTTT.

The chain joins TRBV28 to TRBJ2-1; maybe TRBD1 (5 bases). The CDR3 totals 16 residues. Trimming left V 2 bases short and J 4 bases short, with 15 bases between. Looked up from germline, CDR1 is MDHEN and CDR2 is SYDVKM. CDR3 residues: CASSLGGAGFYNEQFF. The CDR3 DNA is TGTGCCAGCAGTTTAGGTGGGGCAGGGTTTTACAATGAGCAGTTCTTC.

The chain couples TRBV12-3 or TRBV12-4 to TRBJ2-1, with 8 bases identical to TRBD2. TRBJ2-7 matches the DNA end more closely, so the J call is doubtful. The CDR3 extends over 15 amino acids. CDR3 region: CASTIGVAGYNEQYF. The CDR3 nucleotides read TGTGCCAGCACCATCGGCGTAGCGGGGTACAATGAGCAGTACTTC.

This clonotype was seen a few times. V is TRBV27 and J is TRBJ1-2, with a weak D call TRBD1 (5 bases). The CDR3 spans 15 residues. Germline CDR1 is MNHEY and CDR2 is SMNVEV (reference sequence). Trimming removed 0 bases at V and 6 bases at J, with 14 bases between. CDR3 residues: CASSLSFGGRDGYTF. The CDR3 coding sequence is TGTGCCAGCAGTTTATCGTTCGGGGGAAGGGATGGCTACACCTTC.

V gene TRBV18 combines with J gene TRBJ2-7, with 7 bases that match TRBD2. Germline V CDR1 and CDR2: KGHSH, LQKENI. The CDR3 runs to 15 residues. V trimming: 3 bases; J trimming: 2 bases; junction bases outside the gene matches: 7. CDR3 sequence (DNA): TGTGCCAGCTCACCGGGGGGAGGGCAGGCCTACGAGCAGTACTTC. Its translation is CASSPGGGQAYEQYF.

The chain is built from TRBV5-1 and TRBJ2-7, with 11 bases identical to TRBD1. The CDR3 contains 14 residues. V was pared by 7 bases and J by 3 bases, with 6 bases of the junction left unmatched. Per the germline V gene, CDR1 is SGHRS and CDR2 is YFSETQ. CDR3 sequence: CASQPGQGGYEQYF. The DNA of the CDR3 is TGCGCCAGCCAACCGGGACAGGGGGGCTACGAGCAGTACTTC. The whole variable domain, filled in from reference TRBV5-1 and TRBJ2-7, reads KAGVTQTPRYLIKTRGQQVTLSCSPISGHRSVSWYQQTPGQGLQFLFEYFSETQRNKGNFPGRFSGRQFSNSRSEMNVSTLELGDSALYLCASQPGQGGYEQYFGPGTRLTVT.

The table lists this clonotype with a few counts. The genes are TRBV7-2 and TRBJ2-5; D gene ambiguous. Germline CDR1 reads SGHTA; CDR2 reads FQGNSA. CDR3 length: 11 amino acids. V was trimmed by 5 bases and J by 12 bases, leaving 13 bases between them. CDR3 residues: CASSPSIEKYF. In nucleotides, the CDR3 is TGTGCCAGCAGCCCCTCAATAGAAAAGTACTTC.

This clonotype came up many times. V and J are TRBV15 and TRBJ2-5; 10 bases fit TRBD2. Germline CDR1 and CDR2: LNHNV and YYDKDF (reference sequence). The J segment lost 11 bases and the V segment lost 7 bases, leaving 10 bases of the junction unmatched. CDR3 length equals 13 residues. The CDR3 DNA is TGTGCCACCACTAGCGGGAGCCGCAATGAGCAGTACTTC. Amino acid sequence: CATTSGSRNEQYF. Variable domain in full (rest from reference TRBV15 and TRBJ2-5): DAMVIQNPRYQVTQFGKPVTLSCSQTLNHNVMYWYQQKSSQAPKLLFHYYDKDFNNEADTPDNFQSRRPNTSFCFLDIRSPGLGDTAMYLCATTSGSRNEQYFGPGTRLLVL.

The chain has TRBV27 and TRBJ2-5; TRBD2 is a possible D gene (5 bases). CDR3 length: 13 amino acids. Germline V gives CDR1 MNHEY, CDR2 SMNVEV (reference sequence). V lost 5 bases and J 5 bases, leaving 12 bases between the germline ends. The CDR3 loop is CASSIGGYETQYF. CDR3 DNA: TGTGCCAGCAGTATCGGAGGATACGAGACCCAGTACTTC.

This rearrangement joins TRBV4-3 to TRBJ1-4; D is possibly TRBD1 (5 bases). With 1 base removed from V and 1 base from J, the gap between germline ends came to 10 bases. This CDR3 region has 16 residues. Germline CDR1 and CDR2: LGHNA and YSLEER. CDR3 residues: CASSQGRGVTNEKLFF. The CDR3 coding sequence is TGCGCCAGCAGCCAAGGTCGAGGGGTAACTAATGAAAAACTGTTTTTT.

The chain couples TRBV5-1 to TRBJ2-7; D uncertain. Germline assignment: CDR1 SGHRS and CDR2 YFSETQ. The V end was cut by 4 bases, the J end by 0 bases, with 11 bases between. This CDR3 comprises 14 residues. The CDR3 DNA sequence: TGCGCCAGCAGCGTGGACGCGTTCTCCTACGAGCAGTACTTC. Translation gives CASSVDAFSYEQYF.

The chain uses TRBV15 and TRBJ2-3; D is undetermined. Germline CDR1 and CDR2: LNHNV and YYDKDF (reference sequence). V lost 0 bases and J 4 bases, leaving 5 bases between the germline ends. The CDR3 covers 13 residues. CDR3 sequence reads: CATSRDSPDTQYF. The CDR3 DNA follows: TGTGCCACCAGCAGAGATTCCCCAGATACGCAGTATTTT.

The chain joins TRBV28 to TRBJ2-2; 10 positions match TRBD1. Germline V gene lookup returns CDR1 MDHEN and CDR2 SYDVKM. With V trimmed by 4 bases and J by 5 bases, 7 bases remained unmatched. The CDR3 sequence is 16 residues long. CDR3 region: CASSSRDRGRTGELFF. CDR3 nucleotides: TGTGCCAGCAGTTCCCGGGACAGGGGTCGAACCGGGGAGCTGTTTTTT. Together with reference TRBV28 and TRBJ2-2, the CDR3 gives the full variable domain: DVKVTQSSRYLVKRTGEKVFLECVQDMDHENMFWYRQDPGLGLRLIYFSYDVKMKEKGDIPEGYSVSREKKERFSLILESASTNQTSMYLCASSSRDRGRTGELFFGEGSRLTVL.

The gene calls are TRBV19 and TRBJ1-1; perhaps TRBD1 as D (6 bases). This CDR3 is built from 15 residues. CDR1 LNHDA and CDR2 SQIVND come from the germline V gene (reference sequence). V lost 4 bases, J lost 2 bases, and 14 bases lay in between. The CDR3 DNA is TGTGCCAGTAGTAGGGCAGGGGACCGAAACACTGAAGCTTTCTTT. Its protein is CASSRAGDRNTEAFF.

Worth noting for this clonotype: Germline and junction disagree at one end, which may indicate a read error. The J gene is TRBJ2-7, the V gene TRBV5-1, with TRBD2 identical over 8 bases. The CDR3 is made up of 17 amino acids. The germline V gene encodes CDR1 SGHRS and CDR2 YFSETQ. In DNA form, the CDR3 reads TGCGCCGGCAGCTTGGTGGCGAGCGGGAGCCCCCCCTACGAGCAGTACTTC. Amino acid sequence: CAGSLVASGSPPYEQYF.

The V call is TRBV10-3, the J call TRBJ2-3; 7 positions match TRBD1. The CDR3 runs to 14 residues. V trimming: 6 bases; J trimming: 2 bases; junction bases outside the gene matches: 5. CDR1 ENHRY and CDR2 SYGVKD come from the germline V gene. This chain's CDR3 is CAIRPDRTTDTQYF. CDR3 nucleotide sequence: TGTGCCATCAGACCGGACAGGACCACAGATACGCAGTATTTT.

This clonotype was found a few times. This chain links TRBV3-1 with TRBJ1-6; D uncertain. Germline CDR1 LGHDT, CDR2 YNNKEL (reference sequence). V was pared by 4 bases and J by 3 bases, with 7 bases between. The CDR3 consists of 14 residues. The CDR3 nucleotides read TGTGCCAGCAGCCCGACACACTATAATTCACCCCTCCACTTT. Amino acids: CASSPTHYNSPLHF.

The chain uses TRBV6-2 or TRBV6-3 and TRBJ2-4; possibly TRBD1 for D (6 bases). Per germline, CDR1 MNHEY and CDR2 SVGEGT. The CDR3 runs to 15 residues. Trimming cost V 2 bases and J 0 bases, with 8 bases left between them. The chain's CDR3 is CASSYDRRAKNIQYF. The CDR3 DNA reads TGTGCCAGCAGTTACGACAGGCGAGCCAAAAACATTCAGTACTTC.

The rearrangement uses TRBV7-2 and TRBJ1-2; the D gene is possibly TRBD1 (6 bases). Germline loops: CDR1 SGHTA, CDR2 FQGNSA. The CDR3 has 13 residues. V dropped 2 bases and J dropped 8 bases, with 12 bases sitting between them. CDR3 sequence (DNA): TGTGCCAGCAGCTTAACAGGGTTGTGGGGCTACACCTTC. Translated, it gives CASSLTGLWGYTF.

DNA for the CDR3: TGTGCCAGCAGGTCCGGGACTAGCGGGGGTGAGCAGTTCTTC. Its protein product is CASRSGTSGGEQFF. This chain joins TRBV27 and TRBJ2-1, with TRBD2 identical over 14 bases. The CDR3 is 14 residues long. V shed 6 bases and J 9 bases; nucleotides not matched to a gene: 4. Germline CDR1 and CDR2: MNHEY and SMNVEV (reference sequence).

The rearrangement links TRBV7-9 to TRBJ1-1; D is perhaps TRBD1 (5 bases). In germline, CDR1 is SEHNR, CDR2 FQNEAQ (reference sequence). V was trimmed by 4 bases and J by 5 bases, leaving 11 bases between them. The length of the CDR3 is 13 residues. CDR3 region: CASSWGGETEAFF. The CDR3 coding sequence is TGTGCCAGCAGCTGGGGGGGAGAGACTGAAGCTTTCTTT.

This clonotype was counted between two and nine times. The chain links TRBV20-1 to TRBJ1-1; no clear D. Trimming took 0 bases from V and 5 from J, leaving 13 bases between them. Germline CDR1 DFQATT, CDR2 SNEGSKA (reference sequence). The CDR3 contains 14 residues. The CDR3 nucleotides read TGCAGTGCTAGAGATAGGGTATTGATGACTGAAGCTTTCTTT. It encodes CSARDRVLMTEAFF.

This clonotype was found once. The V and J genes are TRBV20-1 and TRBJ2-3; 7 positions agree with TRBD2. Trimming took 3 bases from V and 3 from J; bases not matched to a gene: 12. The CDR3 runs 16 residues. Germline CDR1 and CDR2: DFQATT and SNEGSKA (reference sequence). CDR3 protein: CSASGRASGGTDTQYF. In DNA, the CDR3 is TGCAGTGCTAGTGGCCGGGCTAGCGGCGGGACAGATACGCAGTATTTT.

The chain links TRBV20-1 to TRBJ1-4; D unresolved. Looked up from germline, CDR1 is DFQATT and CDR2 is SNEGSKA (reference sequence). This CDR3 region has 12 residues. Trimming shortened V by 3 bases and J by 7 bases, and 9 bases separated the two germline ends. Here the CDR3 reads CSARDLGEKLFF. CDR3 in DNA: TGCAGTGCTAGGGACCTAGGTGAAAAACTGTTTTTT.

There are many counts of this clonotype. The chain's CDR3 is CATSDKLTSGQETQYF. CDR3 DNA: TGTGCCACCAGTGACAAACTCACTAGCGGACAAGAGACCCAGTACTTC. The V gene is TRBV24-1, the J gene TRBJ2-5; the match to TRBD2 covers 8 bases. V dropped 4 bases and J dropped 2; count of bases not matched to a gene: 8. This CDR3 has 16 amino acids. The germline V gene encodes CDR1 KGHDR and CDR2 SFDVKD.

CDR3 amino acids: CASTLRTGGRSGANVLTF. CDR3 in DNA: TGTGCCAGCACCCTCCGGACAGGGGGAAGGTCTGGGGCCAACGTCCTGACTTTC. The rearrangement links TRBV7-9 to TRBJ2-6; 10 positions match TRBD1. Trimming took 7 bases from V and 1 from J; bases not matched to a gene: 10. CDR3 size: 18 residues. Germline V lookup: CDR1 SEHNR, CDR2 FQNEAQ (reference sequence).

This clonotype was found a few times. The CDR3 region has the DNA TGCAGTGCTAGACCTGGGGCTACAGATACGCAGTATTTT. The encoded protein is CSARPGATDTQYF. The rearrangement links TRBV20-1 to TRBJ2-3, with D tentatively TRBD1 (5 bases). CDR1 and CDR2 from the germline V gene are DFQATT and SNEGSKA (reference sequence). This CDR3 contains 13 residues. The V and J ends lost 2 bases and 3 bases respectively, with 9 bases between them.

The V and J genes are TRBV7-3 and TRBJ2-2, with TRBD1 matching over 8 bases. CDR1 is SGHTA and CDR2 is FQGTGA in the germline V gene. The V and J ends lost 5 bases and 3 bases, in that order; junction bases with no gene match: 2. The CDR3 contains 14 residues. The CDR3 DNA reads as TGTGCCAGCAGCCTGACAGGGGACACCGGGGAGCTGTTTTTT. Translated: CASSLTGDTGELFF.